Only a few counts were recorded for the clone carrying this T cell receptor beta chain. One entry per CDR3 protein results from TCRdb running MiXCR on the 5' RACE reads. This sample yields around 450,000 distinct CDR3 sequences, of which less than 25% are seen a single time; roughly 9.7% belongs to the top ten. The CDR3 has 14 amino acids. V lost 0 bases and J lost 0, with 2 bases in between. Germline V gives CDR1 SGHTA, CDR2 FQGTGA. This sample was taken from a study of T-cell memory formation after mild COVID-19. Sequencing was done on a sample of PBMCs or a T cell subset sorted from them (not recorded which). The sequence was obtained from an adult woman who had mild COVID-19 (a few samples of this study predate the infection). Cell type and time point are not known. The genes are TRBV7-3 and TRBJ2-2; D call uncertain. As DNA, the CDR3 is TGTGCCAGCAGCTTAACACCGAACACCGGGGAGCTGTTTTTT. Its protein product is CASSLTPNTGELFF.